These T cell receptor beta chains were read from a single sample in a study of blood T cell repertoires in COVID-19. Sequenced by immunoSEQ multiplex PCR; TCRdb stores in-frame clones only, minus some. Of under 200,000 clones listed, roughly 83% were seen once; the top ten hold roughly 5.6%. Sequencing used peripheral blood. The receptor source for this set is a woman aged 40 to 49 with COVID-19, enrolled during active disease. Both conserved end residues are part of each CDR3. Rows may omit the clone size; those that give it use once, few, many or a size class.

>13|-|TRBV7-3
CASSSTGNYGYTF
>18|few|TRBV20-1
CSASQGNAQQFSNQPQHF
>16|-|TRBV14
CASSAGTAVSGNTIYF
>16|-|TRBV6-2/TRBV6-3
CASSLGKLQGATEAFF
>17|-|TRBV5-5
CASSLIEGVLYNSPLHF
>14|-|TRBV10-3
CATRPGPRGTEAFF
>13|-|TRBV6-5
CASSYASSPPLHF
>14|-|TRBV11-2
CASSRDRGSTEAFF
>16|-|TRBV19
CASSISGQGWYTEAFF
>16|-|TRBV9
CASSVGVPSSYNEQFF
>16|-|TRBV11-3
CASSFTSQGINYGYTF
>13|-|TRBV12-3/TRBV12-4
CASSWGLQETQYF
>15|-|TRBV18
CASSSGLAGGNEQFF
>17|-|TRBV5-1
CASSPGAGGVWFYEQYF
>13|-|TRBV2
CATTSGFTGELFF
>15|-|TRBV15
CATSRITGVNQPQHF
>14|-|TRBV10-3
CAISEASLGETQYF
>16|-|TRBV3-1/TRBV3-2
CASSPAYARNRGEQYF
>13|-|TRBV12-3/TRBV12-4
CASSQGPGTEAFF
>15|-|TRBV7-7
CASSLGGQGGEKLFF
>13|-|TRBV2
CASSGPGGLGLYF
>16|-|TRBV5-1
CASSAGRDSTYNEQFF
>15|few|TRBV5-4
CASSLAAGGYYEQYF
>11|-|TRBV27
CASRLAGDGYF
>13|-|TRBV6-5
CASSRDREFKQYF
>15|-|TRBV7-6
CASSLVYGENTEAFF
>19|-|TRBV4-2
CASSQVFGLAGGNTGELFF
>14|-|TRBV25-1
CASRPPGQGGGYTF
>12|-|TRBV6-5
CASSVFTGELFF
>17|-|TRBV7-4
CASSLSRGELGNQPQHF
>17|-|TRBV18
CASSPFATGPTGNTIYF
>16|-|TRBV27
CASSLSGTGGRYGYTF
>15|-|TRBV10-3
CASKPAGGQEYEQYF
>14|-|TRBV5-4
CASSRTGNEETQYF
>15|once|TRBV2
CASVTMPRGTGELFF
>16|-|TRBV6-2/TRBV6-3
CASSLGLARNTGELFF
>13|-|TRBV19
CASSPYSNQPQHF
>14|few|TRBV30
CAWSRQAGTGELFF
>14|-|TRBV28
CASRTSGGEETQYF
>15|-|TRBV6-5
CASSSSLTGVSGYTF
>12|-|TRBV28
CASSPGDYGYTF
>13|-|TRBV5-1
CASSIQTGVEQFF
>13|-|TRBV12-3/TRBV12-4
CASSLDGGQPQHF
>13|-|TRBV6-6
CASSTQGDQPQHF
>13|once|TRBV7-2
CASSPSTNQPQHF
>14|-|TRBV7-9
CASSLVSRGDTQYF
>16|-|TRBV7-6
CASSLEAGGLSETQYF
>14|-|TRBV9
CASSVQGGDNEQFF
>16|-|TRBV6-5
CASSYAGLAGSYEQYF
>16|-|TRBV5-1
CASSLPVSGRPNEQYF
>15|-|TRBV19
CASSPWTSGGDTQYF
>11|-|TRBV6-5
CARGGGHEQYF
>15|-|TRBV7-8
CASSSSGGNTDTQYF